The 6 T cell receptor beta chains reported below all come from one sample, sequenced in a study of cytomegalovirus exposure and HLA in healthy donors (dated by TCRdb to about 2017). Libraries were made using the immunoSEQ multiplex PCR assay. For the multiplex PCR, a mixture combining 60 forward primers for TCR Vbeta segments and 13 reverse primers for TCR Jbeta segments was used. TCRdb obtained this table from immuneACCESS and retained in-frame rearrangements with V and J assigned. These tables miss some clones; where compared with another copy, unresolved V genes account for less than half of the shortfall, and the remainder is unexplained. The sample table contains over 55,000 clones; only one count was recorded for 80% of them. The ten largest clones represent around 5.4% of the sample. Sequenced sample: PBMCs. These receptors came from a male donor in good health and CMV-seronegative.

The genes are TRBV6-1 and TRBJ1-4; the match to TRBD1 covers 11 bases. From germline, CDR1 is MNHNS and CDR2 SASEGT. With 8 bases clipped from V and 7 bases from J, the junction kept 6 bases outside the gene matches. This CDR3 contains 14 residues. DNA of the CDR3: TGTGCCAGCGGGCGGGACAGGGGGTCTGAAAAACTGTTTTTT. Its translation is CASGRDRGSEKLFF.

The gene calls are TRBV6-5 and TRBJ1-1; D is uncertain. CDR3 size: 15 residues. V was trimmed by 11 bases and J by 0 bases, leaving 19 bases between them. In germline, CDR1 is MNHEY, CDR2 SVGAGI. The CDR3: CAAYRETFLNTEAFF. CDR3 DNA: TGTGCCGCGTACCGAGAGACATTCTTGAACACTGAAGCTTTCTTT.

The chain joins TRBV9 to TRBJ2-7; 7 bases align to TRBD1. Trimming took 0 bases from V and 3 from J; bases not matched to a gene: 3. Germline V CDR1 and CDR2: SGDLS, YYNGEE. This CDR3 is built from 14 residues. CDR3 region: CASSVAGQSYEQYF. The CDR3 DNA follows: TGTGCCAGCAGCGTAGCGGGACAGAGCTACGAGCAGTACTTC.

V usage is TRBV5-1 and J usage is TRBJ2-3, with TRBD2 as a possible D gene (6 bases). Germline V gene sequence: CDR1 SGHRS, CDR2 YFSETQ. The V and J ends lost 7 bases and 0 bases respectively, with 9 bases between them. CDR3 length equals 13 residues. The CDR3: CASGRRSTDTQYF. CDR3 bases: TGCGCCAGCGGGAGGCGCAGCACAGATACGCAGTATTTT.

This sequence joins TRBV7-9 and TRBJ1-5; 7 bases fit TRBD1. The CDR3 consists of 13 residues. The germline V gene has CDR1 SEHNR and CDR2 FQNEAQ (reference sequence). Trimming removed 5 bases from V and 7 bases from J; junction bases left unmatched: 5. For the CDR3, the DNA is TGTGCCAGCAGCCCAGGGGGATCGCAGCCCCAGCATTTT. Encoded protein: CASSPGGSQPQHF.

The CDR3 nucleotides are TGCGCCAGCAGCCAAGTGACAGGTGAAAAACTGTTTTTT. Translation gives CASSQVTGEKLFF. This chain uses TRBV4-3 with TRBJ1-4; a possible D gene is TRBD1 (6 bases). The V gene's germline CDR1 is LGHNA and CDR2 YSLEER. Trimming took 1 base from V and 7 from J, leaving 7 bases between them. CDR3 length: 13 amino acids.